This TCR beta chain originates from a study of T cells in Graves' hyperthyroidism and ophthalmopathy. Study-wide results and caveats: Researchers found most expanded thyroid clonotypes above 0.001 in blood as well.

Amplification of TCR beta CDR3 regions used RNA as the template. The HTBI primer set drove a first-round RT-PCR of the TCR CDR3. TCRdb ran MiXCR on the multiplex PCR reads and lists one entry per CDR3 protein. The sample yields around 350,000 distinct CDR3 sequences, about a fifth seen once. CDR3 length equals 16 residues. Germline values: CDR1 MDHEN, CDR2 SYDVKM. The V and J ends lost 5 bases and 0 bases, in that order; junction bases with no gene match: 7. If no ophthalmopathy progression occurred within 18 months, Graves' hyperthyroidism was stable. Recently diagnosed hyperthyroidism of less than 2 months' duration affected patients aged 18 to 65. Investigators excluded patients with uncontrolled infection, other autoimmune disease, pregnancy or lactation. This clonotype was observed many times. The target antigen is unknown.

The clonotype originates from a woman younger than 30 with Graves' hyperthyroidism. Sequenced: blood. The chain carries TRBV28 and TRBJ2-4, with TRBD1 matching 7 bases. The CDR3 loop is CASSPRTGLAKNIQYF. In nucleotides, the CDR3 is TGTGCCAGCAGTCCCAGGACAGGTCTAGCCAAAAACATTCAGTACTTC.